Presented here are 19 T cell receptor beta chains from one specimen sequenced in a study of radiotherapy plus CTLA-4 blockade in lung cancer. The repertoire was sequenced with immunoSEQ multiplex PCR; TCRdb's copy has only in-frame clones and lacks some. The data show roughly 53,000 clones, 70% to 90% seen once. Sequencing was performed on peripheral blood, taken from a patient treated with radiotherapy plus ipilimumab. Receptor source: a human donor with non-small cell lung cancer whose response to radiotherapy plus ipilimumab could not be evaluated.

The V and J genes are TRBV7-6 and TRBJ1-1, with D unclear. The CDR3 totals 13 residues. Looked up from germline, CDR1 is SGHVS and CDR2 is FNYEAQ. Deletions cut 5 bases from V and 0 bases from J, with 7 bases between. The CDR3 nucleotides are TGTGCCAGCAGCCCCAGGTTGAACACTGAAGCTTTCTTT. Its translation: CASSPRLNTEAFF.

The genes are TRBV21-1 and TRBJ2-3; TRBD2 is the table's D call, not checked against the DNA. TRBV21-1 is a known pseudogene. This CDR3 spans 16 amino acids. CDR3 nucleotides: TGTGCCAGCAGCCGTACTCGGACTAGCGTCACAGATACGCAGTATTTT. Translation: CASSRTRTSVTDTQYF.

The chain recombines TRBV28 with TRBJ1-2, with no clear D. The V end lost 7 bases, the J end lost 3 bases, and 24 bases lay between the germline ends. CDR3 length: 17 residues. Looked up from germline, CDR1 is MDHEN and CDR2 is SYDVKM. CDR3 nucleotides: TGTGCCAGCACAACGCCTTCGGGAGGGTTTTATGACTATGGCTACACCTTC. It encodes CASTTPSGGFYDYGYTF.

The chain recombines TRBV15 with TRBJ1-1; D possibly corresponds to TRBD1 (5 bases). Germline assignment: CDR1 LNHNV and CDR2 YYDKDF (reference sequence). V dropped 1 base and J dropped 8 bases, with 5 bases sitting between them. The CDR3 extends over 11 amino acids. Written as DNA, the CDR3 is TGTGCCACCAGCAGAGCAGGGGAAGCTTTCTTT. It yields the protein CATSRAGEAFF.

This chain connects TRBV28 to TRBJ2-5, with 7 bases identical to TRBD1. This CDR3 region has 16 residues. Unmatched junction bases numbered 14, after V lost 6 bases and J lost 4 bases. Germline CDR1 is MDHEN and CDR2 is SYDVKM. This CDR3 reads CASSTLLLQGRETQYF. In DNA, the CDR3 is TGTGCCAGCAGCACCTTACTCCTACAGGGGAGAGAGACCCAGTACTTC.

The V call is TRBV7-2, the J call TRBJ1-6; D is unclear. The CDR3 extends over 15 amino acids. Trimming pared 2 bases from V and 6 bases from J, leaving 11 bases between. Looked up from germline, CDR1 is SGHTA and CDR2 is FQGNSA. The CDR3 region is CASSLNSGSNSPLHF. The CDR3 coding sequence is TGTGCCAGCAGCTTAAATAGCGGCAGTAATTCACCCCTCCACTTT. Full variable domain (outside the CDR3, taken from reference TRBV7-2 and TRBJ1-6): GAGVSQSPSNKVTEKGKDVELRCDPISGHTALYWYRQSLGQGLEFLIYFQGNSAPDKSGLPSDRFSAERTGGSVSTLTIQRTQQEDSAVYLCASSLNSGSNSPLHFGNGTRLTVT.

This rearrangement joins TRBV4-1 to TRBJ2-3; TRBD2 aligns across 9 bases. This CDR3 region has 16 residues. The germline CDR1 and CDR2 sequences are MGHRA and YSYEKL. J was trimmed by 3 bases and V by 6 bases; bases with no gene match: 10. CDR3 amino acids: CASRHSGRFTTDTQYF. The DNA for the CDR3 is TGCGCCAGCAGACACAGCGGGAGGTTTACTACAGATACGCAGTATTTT.

The chain is built from TRBV29-1 and TRBJ2-3; TRBD2 aligns across 7 bases. V shed 3 bases, J shed 1 base, and the junction held 10 bases outside the gene matches. CDR1 and CDR2 (germline): SQVTM, ANQGSEA. This CDR3 contains 16 residues. The chain's CDR3 is CSVDFPPTSGTDTQYF. The CDR3 DNA reads as TGCAGCGTTGATTTCCCCCCAACTAGCGGCACAGATACGCAGTATTTT.

This clone has just one count. The genes are TRBV7-9 and TRBJ1-4; 9 nucleotides align to TRBD1. This CDR3 spans 16 amino acids. Germline V lookup: CDR1 SEHNR, CDR2 FQNEAQ (reference sequence). V was clipped by 4 bases and J by 4 bases; unmatched bases: 7. As DNA, the CDR3 is TGTGCCAGCAGCTCTTTCAGACAGGGGGATAATGAAAAACTGTTTTTT. This sequence encodes CASSSFRQGDNEKLFF.

V gene TRBV28 combines with J gene TRBJ2-7; possible D gene TRBD1, 5 bases. With 5 bases removed from V and 0 bases from J, the gap between germline ends came to 14 bases. The CDR3 has 15 residues. Germline V gene data show CDR1 as MDHEN and CDR2 as SYDVKM. CDR3 amino acids: CASSLNRGSSYEQYF. In DNA form, the CDR3 reads TGTGCCAGCAGTCTAAATAGGGGTAGCTCCTACGAGCAGTACTTC.

V is TRBV27 and J is TRBJ2-1; 9 positions agree with TRBD2. In germline, CDR1 is MNHEY, CDR2 SMNVEV (reference sequence). The CDR3 length is 14 residues. Unmatched junction bases numbered 8, after V lost 5 bases and J lost 9 bases. The CDR3 DNA follows: TGTGCCAGCAGTCTCTCTAGCGGGAAGGGTGAGCAGTTCTTC. Protein sequence: CASSLSSGKGEQFF.

Of note for this clone: In the same sample, other DNA sequences code for this CDR3. J is TRBJ2-1 and V is TRBV29-1; 10 bases match TRBD2. V lost 2 bases and J lost 3; bases outside the gene matches: 4. This CDR3 region has 15 residues. Germline V gene lookup returns CDR1 SQVTM and CDR2 ANQGSEA. The CDR3 coding sequence is TGCAGCGTTGAACGACTAGCGGGCCACTACAATGAGCAGTTCTTC. It is translated as CSVERLAGHYNEQFF.

This chain connects TRBV4-3 to TRBJ1-1; D might be TRBD1 (5 bases). V shed 5 bases and J shed 7 bases, with 14 bases lying between them. Germline V lookup: CDR1 LGHNA, CDR2 YSLEER. This CDR3 comprises 13 residues. DNA for the CDR3: TGCGCCAGCAGCTTCGGGGGGGGAAGTGAAGCTTTCTTT. The encoded protein is CASSFGGGSEAFF.

The chain joins TRBV30 to TRBJ1-2, with 9 bases aligning to TRBD1. This CDR3 comprises 13 residues. The V and J ends lost 5 bases and 6 bases, in that order; junction bases with no gene match: 7. Germline loops: CDR1 GTSNPN, CDR2 SVGIG (reference sequence). The CDR3 loop is CAWEGTGLHGYTF. The CDR3 nucleotides are TGTGCCTGGGAGGGGACAGGGCTTCATGGCTACACCTTC. Complete variable domain (other parts from reference TRBV30 and TRBJ1-2): SQTIHQWPATLVQPVGSPLSLECTVEGTSNPNLYWYRQAAGRGLQLLFYSVGIGQISSEVPQNLSASRPQDRQFILSSKKLLLSDSGFYLCAWEGTGLHGYTFGSGTRLTVV.

The chain has TRBV27 and TRBJ1-1, with unresolved D. Trimming shortened V by 5 bases and J by 4 bases, and 17 bases separated the two germline ends. CDR1 and CDR2 from the germline V gene are MNHEY and SMNVEV (reference sequence). The CDR3 spans 15 residues. The CDR3 region has the DNA TGTGCCAGCAGTACATCCGGGCCTCGGGGCACTGAAGCTTTCTTT. Amino acid sequence: CASSTSGPRGTEAFF.

The V call is TRBV9, the J call TRBJ2-7, with D possibly TRBD1 on 7 matching bases. CDR1 is SGDLS, CDR2 YYNGEE, per germline. CDR3 length: 14 amino acids. V was pared by 4 bases and J by 2 bases, with 13 bases between. CDR3 in amino acids: CASSSGDSPYEQYF. CDR3 nucleotide sequence: TGTGCCAGCAGCTCGGGGGACAGCCCCTACGAGCAGTACTTC.

In DNA form, the CDR3 reads TGTGCCAGCAGTCTACTCTACGAGCAGTACTTC. Its protein is CASSLLYEQYF. This chain joins TRBV28 and TRBJ2-7; D uncertain. The ends were cut back, 5 bases at V and 3 bases at J, with 5 bases in the middle. CDR1 is MDHEN and CDR2 is SYDVKM in the germline V gene. The CDR3 contains 11 residues.

This chain joins TRBV7-2 and TRBJ2-7; 8 nucleotides line up with TRBD2. Germline assignment: CDR1 SGHTA and CDR2 FQGNSA. The CDR3 contains 16 residues. Losses at the gene ends were 3 bases for V and 1 base for J; bases not matched to a gene: 8. The CDR3 bases are TGTGCCAGCAGCTTGGCGCTAGCGGGCCCTTCCTACGAGCAGTACTTC. This codes for CASSLALAGPSYEQYF. The full variable domain, in which reference TRBV7-2 and TRBJ2-7 provide the parts outside the CDR3, is GAGVSQSPSNKVTEKGKDVELRCDPISGHTALYWYRQSLGQGLEFLIYFQGNSAPDKSGLPSDRFSAERTGGSVSTLTIQRTQQEDSAVYLCASSLALAGPSYEQYFGPGTRLTVT.

This chain uses TRBV7-9 with TRBJ2-5; no reliable D call. The CDR3 is made up of 14 amino acids. V was pared by 4 bases and J by 4 bases, with 13 bases between. Germline V CDR1 and CDR2: SEHNR, FQNEAQ (reference sequence). CDR3 loop: CASSSHSPGETQYF. The CDR3 DNA is TGTGCCAGCAGCTCCCACTCACCGGGAGAGACCCAGTACTTC.